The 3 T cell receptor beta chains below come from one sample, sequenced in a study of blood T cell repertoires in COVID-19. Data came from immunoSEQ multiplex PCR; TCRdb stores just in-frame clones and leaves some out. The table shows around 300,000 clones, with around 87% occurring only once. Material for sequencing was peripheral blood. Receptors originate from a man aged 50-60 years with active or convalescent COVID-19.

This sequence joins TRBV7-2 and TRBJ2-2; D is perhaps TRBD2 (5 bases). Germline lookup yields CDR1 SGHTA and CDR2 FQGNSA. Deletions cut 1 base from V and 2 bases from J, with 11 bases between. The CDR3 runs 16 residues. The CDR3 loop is CASSLVIAPNTGELFF. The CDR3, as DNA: TGTGCCAGCAGCTTAGTCATAGCGCCCAACACCGGGGAGCTGTTTTTT. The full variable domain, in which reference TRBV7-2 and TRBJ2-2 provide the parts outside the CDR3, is GAGVSQSPSNKVTEKGKDVELRCDPISGHTALYWYRQSLGQGLEFLIYFQGNSAPDKSGLPSDRFSAERTGGSVSTLTIQRTQQEDSAVYLCASSLVIAPNTGELFFGEGSRLTVL.

Written as DNA, the CDR3 is TGTGCCTGGAGTTCAGGGGTAACCTACGAGCAGTACTTC. This sequence encodes CAWSSGVTYEQYF. This rearrangement joins TRBV30 to TRBJ2-7, with D possibly matching TRBD1 (6 bases). The CDR3 sequence is 13 residues long. Germline V gene sequence: CDR1 GTSNPN, CDR2 SVGIG (reference sequence). V was trimmed by 2 bases and J by 2 bases, leaving 10 bases between them.

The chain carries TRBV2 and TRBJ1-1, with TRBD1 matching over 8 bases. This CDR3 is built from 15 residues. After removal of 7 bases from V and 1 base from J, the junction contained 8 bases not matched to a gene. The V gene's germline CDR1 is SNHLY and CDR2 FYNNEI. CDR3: CASTFDGQGNTEAFF. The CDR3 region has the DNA TGTGCCAGCACCTTTGACGGACAGGGGAACACTGAAGCTTTCTTT.